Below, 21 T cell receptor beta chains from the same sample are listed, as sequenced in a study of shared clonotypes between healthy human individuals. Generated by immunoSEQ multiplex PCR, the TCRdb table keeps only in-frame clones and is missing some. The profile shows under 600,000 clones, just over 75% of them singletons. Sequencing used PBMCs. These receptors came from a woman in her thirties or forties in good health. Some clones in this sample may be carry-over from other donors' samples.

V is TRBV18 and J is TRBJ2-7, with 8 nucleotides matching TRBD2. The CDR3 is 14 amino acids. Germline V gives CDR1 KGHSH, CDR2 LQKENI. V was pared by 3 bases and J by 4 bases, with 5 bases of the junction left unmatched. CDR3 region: CASSPGLDPYEQYF. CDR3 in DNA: TGTGCCAGCTCACCGGGACTAGATCCGTACGAGCAGTACTTC.

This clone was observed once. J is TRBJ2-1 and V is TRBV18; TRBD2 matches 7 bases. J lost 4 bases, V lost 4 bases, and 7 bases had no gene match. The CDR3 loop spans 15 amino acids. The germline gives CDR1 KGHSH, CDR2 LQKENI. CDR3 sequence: CASSLERGNYNEQFF. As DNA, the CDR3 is TGTGCCAGCTCACTTGAGCGGGGTAATTACAATGAGCAGTTCTTC.

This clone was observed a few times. CDR3 sequence: CSVGTSGRSPYNEQFF. The CDR3 DNA reads TGCAGCGTAGGGACTAGCGGGAGGTCTCCCTACAATGAGCAGTTCTTC. The chain recombines TRBV29-1 with TRBJ2-1; 15 positions agree with TRBD2. The CDR3 has 16 residues. The J segment lost 2 bases and the V segment lost 6 bases, leaving 5 bases of the junction unmatched. CDR1 is SQVTM and CDR2 is ANQGSEA in the germline V gene.

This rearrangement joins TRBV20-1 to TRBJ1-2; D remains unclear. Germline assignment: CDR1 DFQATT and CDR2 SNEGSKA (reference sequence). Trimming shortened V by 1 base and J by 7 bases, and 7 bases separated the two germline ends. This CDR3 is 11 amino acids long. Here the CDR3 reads CSARVGFGYTF. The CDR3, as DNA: TGCAGTGCTAGAGTCGGGTTTGGCTACACCTTC.

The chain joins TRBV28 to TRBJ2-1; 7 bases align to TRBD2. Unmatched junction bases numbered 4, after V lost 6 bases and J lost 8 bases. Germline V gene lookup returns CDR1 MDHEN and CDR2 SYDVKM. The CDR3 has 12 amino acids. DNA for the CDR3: TGTGCCAGCAGCCAACTAGCGTATGAGCAGTTCTTC. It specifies CASSQLAYEQFF.

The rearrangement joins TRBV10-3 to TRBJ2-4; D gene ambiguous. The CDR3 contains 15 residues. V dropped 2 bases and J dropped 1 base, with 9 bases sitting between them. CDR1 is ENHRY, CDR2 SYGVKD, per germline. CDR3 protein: CAISEVLGAKNIQYF. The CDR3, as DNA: TGTGCCATCAGTGAGGTTCTGGGGGCCAAAAACATTCAGTACTTC.

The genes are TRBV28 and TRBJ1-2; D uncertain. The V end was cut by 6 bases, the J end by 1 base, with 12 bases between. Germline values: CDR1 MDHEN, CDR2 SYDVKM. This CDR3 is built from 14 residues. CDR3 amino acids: CASRTAHDNYGYTF. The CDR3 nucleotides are TGTGCCAGCAGGACGGCCCACGATAACTATGGCTACACCTTC.

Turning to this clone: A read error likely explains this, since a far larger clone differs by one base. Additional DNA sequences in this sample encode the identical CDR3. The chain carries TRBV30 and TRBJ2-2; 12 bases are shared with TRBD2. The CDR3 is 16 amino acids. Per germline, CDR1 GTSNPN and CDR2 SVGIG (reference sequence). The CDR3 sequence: CAWSSGLAGLTGELFF. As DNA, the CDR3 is TGTGCCTGGAGTAGCGGACTAGCGGGGCTAACCGGGGAACTGTTTTTT.

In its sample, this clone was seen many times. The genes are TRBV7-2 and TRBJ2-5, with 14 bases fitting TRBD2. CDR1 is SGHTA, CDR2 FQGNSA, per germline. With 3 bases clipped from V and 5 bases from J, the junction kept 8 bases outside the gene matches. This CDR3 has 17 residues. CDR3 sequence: CASSLGLAGVLSETQYF. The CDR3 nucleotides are TGTGCCAGCAGCTTGGGACTAGCGGGAGTTTTATCGGAGACCCAGTACTTC.

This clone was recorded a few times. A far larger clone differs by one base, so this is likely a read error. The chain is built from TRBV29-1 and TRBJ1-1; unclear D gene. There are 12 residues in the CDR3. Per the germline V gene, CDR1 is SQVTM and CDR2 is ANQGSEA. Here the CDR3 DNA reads TGCAGCGTTGGTTTCGGCCGCACTGGAGCTTTCTTT. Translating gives CSVGFGRTGAFF.

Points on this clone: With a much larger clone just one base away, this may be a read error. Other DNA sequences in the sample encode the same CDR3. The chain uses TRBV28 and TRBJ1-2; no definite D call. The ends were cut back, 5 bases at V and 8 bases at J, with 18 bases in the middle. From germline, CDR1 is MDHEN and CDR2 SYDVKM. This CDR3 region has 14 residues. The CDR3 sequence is CASSKTSGVGGYTF. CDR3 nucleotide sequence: TGTGCCAGCAGTAAGACCTCCGGGGTTGGGGGCTACACCTTC.

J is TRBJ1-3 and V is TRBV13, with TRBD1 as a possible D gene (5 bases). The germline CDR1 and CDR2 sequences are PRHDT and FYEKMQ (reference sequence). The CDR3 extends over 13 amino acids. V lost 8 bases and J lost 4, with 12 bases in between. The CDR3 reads CASGAGLGNTIYF. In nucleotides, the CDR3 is TGTGCCAGCGGGGCAGGGCTGGGAAACACCATATATTTT.

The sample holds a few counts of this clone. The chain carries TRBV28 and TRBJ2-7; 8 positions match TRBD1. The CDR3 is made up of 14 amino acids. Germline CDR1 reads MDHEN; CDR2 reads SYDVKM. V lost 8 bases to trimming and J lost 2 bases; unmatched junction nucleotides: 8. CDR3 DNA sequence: TGTGCCAGCCTTGGGACAGGCTATACCTACGAGCAGTACTTC. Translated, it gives CASLGTGYTYEQYF. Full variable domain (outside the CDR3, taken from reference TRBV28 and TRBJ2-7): DVKVTQSSRYLVKRTGEKVFLECVQDMDHENMFWYRQDPGLGLRLIYFSYDVKMKEKGDIPEGYSVSREKKERFSLILESASTNQTSMYLCASLGTGYTYEQYFGPGTRLTVT.

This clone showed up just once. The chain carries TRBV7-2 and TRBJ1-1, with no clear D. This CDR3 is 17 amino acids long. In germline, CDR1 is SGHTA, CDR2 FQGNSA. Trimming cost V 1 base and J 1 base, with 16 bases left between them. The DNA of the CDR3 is TGTGCCAGCAGCTTAGGAGGGCAGTCATATCGGAACACTGAAGCTTTCTTT. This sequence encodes CASSLGGQSYRNTEAFF.

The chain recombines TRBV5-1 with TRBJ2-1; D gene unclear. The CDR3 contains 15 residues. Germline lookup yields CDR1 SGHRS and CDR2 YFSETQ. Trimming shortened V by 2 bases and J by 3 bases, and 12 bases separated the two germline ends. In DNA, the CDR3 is TGCGCCAGCAGCTTAAACCCCTCGGGCTACAATGAGCAGTTCTTC. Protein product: CASSLNPSGYNEQFF.

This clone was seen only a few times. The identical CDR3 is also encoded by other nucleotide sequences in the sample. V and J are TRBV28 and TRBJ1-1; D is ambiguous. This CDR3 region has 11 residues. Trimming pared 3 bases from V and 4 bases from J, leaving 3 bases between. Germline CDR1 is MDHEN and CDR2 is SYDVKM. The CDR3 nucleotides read TGTGCCAGCAGTTTCCGCACTGAAGCTTTCTTT. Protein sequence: CASSFRTEAFF.

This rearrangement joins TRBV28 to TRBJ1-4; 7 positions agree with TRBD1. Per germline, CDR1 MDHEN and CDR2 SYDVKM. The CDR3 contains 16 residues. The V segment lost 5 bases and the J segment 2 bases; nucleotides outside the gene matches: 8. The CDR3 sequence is CASSTWQGGTNEKLFF. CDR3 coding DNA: TGTGCCAGCAGTACCTGGCAGGGGGGGACTAATGAAAAACTGTTTTTT.

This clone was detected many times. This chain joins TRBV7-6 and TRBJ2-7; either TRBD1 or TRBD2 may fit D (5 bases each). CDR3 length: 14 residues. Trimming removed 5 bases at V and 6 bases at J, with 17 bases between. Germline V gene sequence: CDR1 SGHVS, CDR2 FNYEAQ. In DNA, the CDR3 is TGTGCCAGCAGCCCGAGGGACCGATCATCCGAGCAGTACTTC. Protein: CASSPRDRSSEQYF.

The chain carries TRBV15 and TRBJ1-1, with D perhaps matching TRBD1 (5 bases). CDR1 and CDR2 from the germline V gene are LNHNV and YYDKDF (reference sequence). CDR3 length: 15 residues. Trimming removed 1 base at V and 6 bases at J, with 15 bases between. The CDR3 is CATSRGGVPGAEAFF. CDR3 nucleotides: TGTGCCACCAGCAGAGGCGGGGTCCCGGGGGCTGAAGCTTTCTTT.

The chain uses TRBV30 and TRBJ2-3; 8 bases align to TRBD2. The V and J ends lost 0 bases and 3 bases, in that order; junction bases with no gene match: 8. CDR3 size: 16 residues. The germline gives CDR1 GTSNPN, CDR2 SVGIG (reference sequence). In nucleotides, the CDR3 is TGTGCCTGGAGTGTATGGGTAGCGGGAAAAACAGATACGCAGTATTTT. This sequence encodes CAWSVWVAGKTDTQYF.

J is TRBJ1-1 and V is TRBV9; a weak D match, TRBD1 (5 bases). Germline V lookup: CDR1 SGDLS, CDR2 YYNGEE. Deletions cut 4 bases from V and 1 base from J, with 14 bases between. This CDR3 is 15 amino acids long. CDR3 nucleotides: TGTGCCAGCAGCCGAACGGGGCCCCCGAACACTGAAGCTTTCTTT. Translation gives CASSRTGPPNTEAFF.